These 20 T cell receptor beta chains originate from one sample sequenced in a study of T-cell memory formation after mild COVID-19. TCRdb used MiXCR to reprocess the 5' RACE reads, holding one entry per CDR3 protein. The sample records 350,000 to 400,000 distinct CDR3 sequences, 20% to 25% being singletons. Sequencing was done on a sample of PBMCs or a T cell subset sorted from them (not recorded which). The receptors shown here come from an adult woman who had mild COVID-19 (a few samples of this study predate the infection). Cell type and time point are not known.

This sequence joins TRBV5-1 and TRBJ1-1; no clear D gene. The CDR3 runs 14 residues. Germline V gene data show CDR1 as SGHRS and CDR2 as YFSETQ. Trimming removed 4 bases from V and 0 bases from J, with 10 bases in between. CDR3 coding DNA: TGCGCCAGCAGCGCCTACTTCATGAACACTGAAGCTTTCTTT. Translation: CASSAYFMNTEAFF.

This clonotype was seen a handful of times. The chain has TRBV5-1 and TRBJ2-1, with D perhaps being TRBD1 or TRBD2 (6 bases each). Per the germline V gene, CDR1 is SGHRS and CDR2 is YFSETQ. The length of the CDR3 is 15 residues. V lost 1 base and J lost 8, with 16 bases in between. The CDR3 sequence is CASSLTAGEVHEQFF. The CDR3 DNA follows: TGCGCCAGCAGCTTGACGGCAGGGGAGGTGCATGAGCAGTTCTTC.

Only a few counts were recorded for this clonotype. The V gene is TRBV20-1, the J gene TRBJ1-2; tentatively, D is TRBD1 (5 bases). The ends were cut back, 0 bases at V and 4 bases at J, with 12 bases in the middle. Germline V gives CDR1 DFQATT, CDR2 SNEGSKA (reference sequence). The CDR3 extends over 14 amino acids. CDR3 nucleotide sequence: TGCAGTGCTAGAGATCGGGGACTGGTCTATGGCTACACCTTC. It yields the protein CSARDRGLVYGYTF.

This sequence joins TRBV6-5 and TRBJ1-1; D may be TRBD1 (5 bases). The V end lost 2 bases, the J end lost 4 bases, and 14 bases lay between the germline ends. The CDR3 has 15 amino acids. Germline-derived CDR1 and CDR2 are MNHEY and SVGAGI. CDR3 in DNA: TGTGCCAGCAGTTACCAACCTGGGACGGGCACTGAAGCTTTCTTT. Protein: CASSYQPGTGTEAFF.

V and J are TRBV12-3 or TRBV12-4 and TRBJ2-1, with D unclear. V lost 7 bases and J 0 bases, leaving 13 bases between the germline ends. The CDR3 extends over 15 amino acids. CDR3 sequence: CASTLRASSYNEQFF. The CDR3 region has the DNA TGTGCCAGCACCTTACGCGCGAGCTCCTACAATGAGCAGTTCTTC.

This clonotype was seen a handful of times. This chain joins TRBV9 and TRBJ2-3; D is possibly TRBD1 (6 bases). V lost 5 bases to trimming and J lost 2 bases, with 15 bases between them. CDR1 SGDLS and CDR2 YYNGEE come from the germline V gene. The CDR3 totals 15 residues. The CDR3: CASSLFSGDTDTQYF. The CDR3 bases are TGTGCCAGCAGTCTATTTTCAGGGGACACAGATACGCAGTATTTT.

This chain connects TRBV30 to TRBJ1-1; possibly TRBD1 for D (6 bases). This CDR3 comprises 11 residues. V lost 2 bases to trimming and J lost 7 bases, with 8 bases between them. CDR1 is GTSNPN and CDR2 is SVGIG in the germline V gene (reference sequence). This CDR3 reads CAWSRTVEAFF. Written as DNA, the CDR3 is TGTGCCTGGAGTCGGACAGTTGAAGCTTTCTTT.

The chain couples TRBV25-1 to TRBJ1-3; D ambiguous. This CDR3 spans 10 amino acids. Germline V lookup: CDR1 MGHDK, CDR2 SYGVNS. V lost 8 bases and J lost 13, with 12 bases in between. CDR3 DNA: TGTGCCAGCGAGGAAGATTCTATATATTTT. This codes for CASEEDSIYF.

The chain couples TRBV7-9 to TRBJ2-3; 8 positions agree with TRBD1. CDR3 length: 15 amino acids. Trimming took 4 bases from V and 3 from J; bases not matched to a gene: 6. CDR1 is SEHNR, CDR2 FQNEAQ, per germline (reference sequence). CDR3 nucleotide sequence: TGTGCCAGCAGCTCCGGACAGGGCTTAACAGATACGCAGTATTTT. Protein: CASSSGQGLTDTQYF.

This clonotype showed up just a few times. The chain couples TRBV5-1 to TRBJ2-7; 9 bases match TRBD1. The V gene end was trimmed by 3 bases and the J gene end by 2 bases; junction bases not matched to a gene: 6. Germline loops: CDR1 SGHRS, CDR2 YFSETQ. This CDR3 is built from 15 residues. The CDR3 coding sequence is TGCGCCAGCAGCTCTAGGACAGGGGCCCCCTACGAGCAGTACTTC. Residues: CASSSRTGAPYEQYF.

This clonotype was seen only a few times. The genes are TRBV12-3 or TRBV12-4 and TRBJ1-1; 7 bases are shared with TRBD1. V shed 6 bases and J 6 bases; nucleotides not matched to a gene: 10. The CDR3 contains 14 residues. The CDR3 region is CASRTDRAGAEAFF. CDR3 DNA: TGTGCCAGCAGAACCGACAGGGCTGGGGCTGAAGCTTTCTTT.

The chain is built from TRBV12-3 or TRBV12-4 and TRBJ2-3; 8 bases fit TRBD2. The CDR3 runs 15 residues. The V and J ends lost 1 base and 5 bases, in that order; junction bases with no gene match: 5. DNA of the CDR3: TGTGCCAGCAGTTTAGAATTAGCGGGGAGAGATACGCAGTATTTT. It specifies CASSLELAGRDTQYF.

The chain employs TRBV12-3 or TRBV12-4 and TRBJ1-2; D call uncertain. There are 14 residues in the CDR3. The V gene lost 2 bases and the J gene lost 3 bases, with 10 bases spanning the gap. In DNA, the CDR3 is TGTGCCAGCAGTTTACGGACGGGATACTATGGCTACACCTTC. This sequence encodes CASSLRTGYYGYTF.

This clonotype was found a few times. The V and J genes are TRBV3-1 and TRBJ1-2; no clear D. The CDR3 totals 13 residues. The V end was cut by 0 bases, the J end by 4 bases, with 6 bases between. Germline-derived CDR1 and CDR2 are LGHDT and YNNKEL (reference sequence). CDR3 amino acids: CASSQESTYGYTF. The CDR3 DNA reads TGTGCCAGCAGCCAAGAGTCCACCTATGGCTACACCTTC.

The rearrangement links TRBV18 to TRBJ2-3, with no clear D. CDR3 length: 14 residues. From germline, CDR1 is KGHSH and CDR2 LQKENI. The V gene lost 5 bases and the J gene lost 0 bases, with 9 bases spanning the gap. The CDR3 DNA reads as TGTGCCAGCTCAAGGCAGAGCAGCACAGATACGCAGTATTTT. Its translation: CASSRQSSTDTQYF.

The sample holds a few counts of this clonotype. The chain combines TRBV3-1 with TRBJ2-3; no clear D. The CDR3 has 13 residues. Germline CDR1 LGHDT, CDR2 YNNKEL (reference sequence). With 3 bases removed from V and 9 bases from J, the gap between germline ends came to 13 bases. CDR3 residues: CASSHDSLSTQYF. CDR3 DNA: TGTGCCAGCAGCCACGATAGCCTTTCCACGCAGTATTTT.

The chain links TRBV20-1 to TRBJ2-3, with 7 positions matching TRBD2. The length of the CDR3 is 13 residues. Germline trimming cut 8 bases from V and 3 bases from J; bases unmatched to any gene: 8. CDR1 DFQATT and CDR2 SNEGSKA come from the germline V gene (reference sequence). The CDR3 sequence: CSRTREPTDTQYF. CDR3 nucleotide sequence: TGCAGTCGAACGCGGGAGCCAACAGATACGCAGTATTTT.

The CDR3 sequence: CASSPEGYEQYF. The CDR3 DNA is TGCGCCAGCAGCCCGGAAGGGTACGAGCAGTACTTC. The rearrangement links TRBV5-1 to TRBJ2-7, with D uncertain. The CDR3 has 12 amino acids. Germline CDR1 reads SGHRS; CDR2 reads YFSETQ. V lost 4 bases and J lost 4, with 9 bases in between.

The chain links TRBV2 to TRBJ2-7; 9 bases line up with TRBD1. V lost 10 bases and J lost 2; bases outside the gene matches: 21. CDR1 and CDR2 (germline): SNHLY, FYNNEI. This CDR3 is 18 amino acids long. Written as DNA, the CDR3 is TGTGCCATTCAAGACTCCGGGACAGGGACTAAAGGGACCTACGAGCAGTACTTC. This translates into CAIQDSGTGTKGTYEQYF.

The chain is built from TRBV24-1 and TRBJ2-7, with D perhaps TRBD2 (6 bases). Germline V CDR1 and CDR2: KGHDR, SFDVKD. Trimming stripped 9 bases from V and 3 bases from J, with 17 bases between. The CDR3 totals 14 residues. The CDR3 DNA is TGTGCCACCGAAGTGAATCGGGAGAACTACGAGCAGTACTTC. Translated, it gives CATEVNRENYEQYF.